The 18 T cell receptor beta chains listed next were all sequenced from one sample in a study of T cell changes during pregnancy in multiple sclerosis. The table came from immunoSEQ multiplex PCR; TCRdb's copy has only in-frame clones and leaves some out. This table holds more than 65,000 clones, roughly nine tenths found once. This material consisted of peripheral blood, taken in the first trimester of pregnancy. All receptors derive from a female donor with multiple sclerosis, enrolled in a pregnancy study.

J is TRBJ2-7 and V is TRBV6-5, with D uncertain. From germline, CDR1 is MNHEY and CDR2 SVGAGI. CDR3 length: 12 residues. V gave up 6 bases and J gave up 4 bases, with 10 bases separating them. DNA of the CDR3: TGTGCCAGCAGCCCCTACGGGTACGAGCAGTACTTC. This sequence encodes CASSPYGYEQYF.

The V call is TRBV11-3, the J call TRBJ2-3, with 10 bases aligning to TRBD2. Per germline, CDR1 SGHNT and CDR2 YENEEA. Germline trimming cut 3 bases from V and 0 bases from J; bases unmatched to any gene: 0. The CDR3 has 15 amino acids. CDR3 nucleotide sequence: TGTGCCAGCAGCTTGGGACTAGCGAGCACAGATACGCAGTATTTT. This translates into CASSLGLASTDTQYF.

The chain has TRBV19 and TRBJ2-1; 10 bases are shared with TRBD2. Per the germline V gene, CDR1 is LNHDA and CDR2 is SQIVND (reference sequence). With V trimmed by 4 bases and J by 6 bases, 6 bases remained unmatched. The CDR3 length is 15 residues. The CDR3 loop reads CASSRSGGAANEQFF. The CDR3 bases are TGTGCCAGTAGTAGAAGCGGGGGGGCCGCCAATGAGCAGTTCTTC.

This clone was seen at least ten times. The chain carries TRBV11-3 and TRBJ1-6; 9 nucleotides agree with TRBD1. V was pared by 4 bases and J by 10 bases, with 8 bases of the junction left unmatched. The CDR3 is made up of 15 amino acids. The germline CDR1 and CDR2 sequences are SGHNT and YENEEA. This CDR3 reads CASSSGWTGDSPLHF. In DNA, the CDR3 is TGTGCCAGCAGCTCAGGGTGGACAGGGGACTCACCCCTCCACTTT.

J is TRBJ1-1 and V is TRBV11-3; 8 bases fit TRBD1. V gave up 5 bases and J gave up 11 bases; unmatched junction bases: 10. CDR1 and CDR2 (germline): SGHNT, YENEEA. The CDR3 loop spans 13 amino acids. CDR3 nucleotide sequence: TGTGCCAGCAGCCCGCTTGCAGGGGGCCGGGCTTTCTTT. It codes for CASSPLAGGRAFF. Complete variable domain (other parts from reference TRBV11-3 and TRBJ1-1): EAGVVQSPRYKIIEKKQPVAFWCNPISGHNTLYWYLQNLGQGPELLIRYENEEAVDDSQLPKDRFSAERLKGVDSTLKIQPAELGDSAVYLCASSPLAGGRAFFGQGTRLTVV.

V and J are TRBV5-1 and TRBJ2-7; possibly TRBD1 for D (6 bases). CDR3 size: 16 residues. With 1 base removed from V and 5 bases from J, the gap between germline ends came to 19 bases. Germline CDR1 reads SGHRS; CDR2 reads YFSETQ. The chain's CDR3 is CASSLRINRVGHEQYF. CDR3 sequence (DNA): TGCGCCAGCAGCTTGAGGATAAACAGGGTAGGCCACGAGCAGTACTTC. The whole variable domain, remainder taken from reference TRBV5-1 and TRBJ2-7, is KAGVTQTPRYLIKTRGQQVTLSCSPISGHRSVSWYQQTPGQGLQFLFEYFSETQRNKGNFPGRFSGRQFSNSRSEMNVSTLELGDSALYLCASSLRINRVGHEQYFGPGTRLTVT.

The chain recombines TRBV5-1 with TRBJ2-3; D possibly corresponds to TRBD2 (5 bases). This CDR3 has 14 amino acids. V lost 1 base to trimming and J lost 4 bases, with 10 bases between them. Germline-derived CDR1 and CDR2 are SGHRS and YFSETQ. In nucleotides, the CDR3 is TGCGCCAGCAGCTTGAGCGGAGTCGCAGATACGCAGTATTTT. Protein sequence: CASSLSGVADTQYF. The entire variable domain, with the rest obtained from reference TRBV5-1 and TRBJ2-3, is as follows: KAGVTQTPRYLIKTRGQQVTLSCSPISGHRSVSWYQQTPGQGLQFLFEYFSETQRNKGNFPGRFSGRQFSNSRSEMNVSTLELGDSALYLCASSLSGVADTQYFGPGTRLTVL.

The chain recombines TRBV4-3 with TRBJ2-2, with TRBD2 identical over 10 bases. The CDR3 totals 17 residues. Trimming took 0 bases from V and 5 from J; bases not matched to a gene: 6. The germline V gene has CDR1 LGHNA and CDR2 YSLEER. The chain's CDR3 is CASSQDLPAGGTGELFF. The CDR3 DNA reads TGCGCCAGCAGCCAAGATTTGCCAGCGGGGGGGACCGGGGAGCTGTTTTTT.

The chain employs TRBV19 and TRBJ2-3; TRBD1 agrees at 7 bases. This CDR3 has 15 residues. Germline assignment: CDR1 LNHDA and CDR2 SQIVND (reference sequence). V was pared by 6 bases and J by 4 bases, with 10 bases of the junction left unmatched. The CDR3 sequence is CASSQDTGESDTQYF. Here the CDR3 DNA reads TGTGCCAGTAGCCAAGATACAGGGGAATCAGATACGCAGTATTTT.

DNA of the CDR3: TGTGCCAGCAGCTTAGTGAGGGCCGAGCAGTACTTC. It translates to CASSLVRAEQYF. The chain recombines TRBV11-3 with TRBJ2-7; TRBD2 is a possible D gene (5 bases). The CDR3 totals 12 residues. CDR1 SGHNT and CDR2 YENEEA come from the germline V gene. Trimming stripped 1 base from V and 6 bases from J, with 7 bases between. The variable domain in full, with the rest retrieved from reference TRBV11-3 and TRBJ2-7, is EAGVVQSPRYKIIEKKQPVAFWCNPISGHNTLYWYLQNLGQGPELLIRYENEEAVDDSQLPKDRFSAERLKGVDSTLKIQPAELGDSAVYLCASSLVRAEQYFGPGTRLTVT.

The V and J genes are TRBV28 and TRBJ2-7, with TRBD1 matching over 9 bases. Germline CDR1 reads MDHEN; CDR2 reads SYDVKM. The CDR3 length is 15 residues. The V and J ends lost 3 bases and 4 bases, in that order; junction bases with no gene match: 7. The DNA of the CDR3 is TGTGCCAGCAGTTTGGCAGGACAGGGGCCTTACGAGCAGTACTTC. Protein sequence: CASSLAGQGPYEQYF.

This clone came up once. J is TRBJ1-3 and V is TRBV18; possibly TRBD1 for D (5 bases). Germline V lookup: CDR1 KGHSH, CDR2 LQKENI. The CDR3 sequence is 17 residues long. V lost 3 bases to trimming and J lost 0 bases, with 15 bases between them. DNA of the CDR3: TGTGCCAGCTCACCCCGGGCACAGGCCAACTCTGGAAACACCATATATTTT. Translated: CASSPRAQANSGNTIYF.

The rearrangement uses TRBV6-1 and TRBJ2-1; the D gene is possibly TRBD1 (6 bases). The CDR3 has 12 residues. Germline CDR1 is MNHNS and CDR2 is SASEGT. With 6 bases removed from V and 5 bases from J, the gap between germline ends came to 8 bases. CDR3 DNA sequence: TGTGCCAGCAGGGACAGAAACAATGAGCAGTTCTTC. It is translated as CASRDRNNEQFF.

CDR3 residues: CASSSQQGFGETQYF. The CDR3 nucleotides read TGTGCCAGCAGTTCCCAACAGGGATTCGGGGAGACCCAGTACTTC. The chain joins TRBV27 to TRBJ2-5; maybe TRBD1 (6 bases). V shed 4 bases and J shed 5 bases, with 17 bases lying between them. CDR3 size: 15 residues. Germline CDR1 is MNHEY and CDR2 is SMNVEV (reference sequence).

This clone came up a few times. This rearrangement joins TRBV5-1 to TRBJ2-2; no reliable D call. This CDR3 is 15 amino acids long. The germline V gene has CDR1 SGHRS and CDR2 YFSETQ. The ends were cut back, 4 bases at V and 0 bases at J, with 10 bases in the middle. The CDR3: CASSTGLSNTGELFF. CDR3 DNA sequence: TGCGCCAGCAGCACCGGTCTTTCGAACACCGGGGAGCTGTTTTTT.

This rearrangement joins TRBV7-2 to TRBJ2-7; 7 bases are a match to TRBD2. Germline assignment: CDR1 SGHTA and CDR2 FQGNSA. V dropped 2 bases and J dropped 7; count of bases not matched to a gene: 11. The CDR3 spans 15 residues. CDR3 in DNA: TGTGCCAGCAGCTTACTAGCGGTGATTACGGGGGAGCAGTACTTC. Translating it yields CASSLLAVITGEQYF.

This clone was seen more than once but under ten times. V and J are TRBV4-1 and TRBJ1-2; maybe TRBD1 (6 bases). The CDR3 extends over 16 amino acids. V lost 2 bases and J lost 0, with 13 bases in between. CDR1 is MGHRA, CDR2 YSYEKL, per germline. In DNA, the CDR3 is TGCGCCAGCAGCCAAACCGGACAGCAAGCTAACTATGGCTACACCTTC. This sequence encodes CASSQTGQQANYGYTF.

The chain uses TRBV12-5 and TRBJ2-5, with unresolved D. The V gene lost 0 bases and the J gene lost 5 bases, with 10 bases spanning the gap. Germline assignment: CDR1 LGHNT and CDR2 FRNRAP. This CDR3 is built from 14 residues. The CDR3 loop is CASGLVLEMETQYF. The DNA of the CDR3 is TGTGCTAGTGGTTTGGTCCTAGAAATGGAGACCCAGTACTTC.